The entry that follows covers one T cell receptor (beta chain) sequence. Its antigen is as yet unknown. The sample originates from a study of graft-versus-host responses after intestinal transplantation. Assay: immunoSEQ multiplex PCR; the TCRdb copy retains only in-frame clones and omits some. The repertoire has tens of thousands of clones, about nine tenths of them found once; the top ten carry roughly 0.3%. The ends lost 1 base at V and 1 base at J; junction bases unmatched: 7. The CDR3 loop spans 17 amino acids. Per germline, CDR1 MGHRA and CDR2 YSYEKL. The source is a human donor who received an intestinal transplant. The specimen was unstimulated CD4+ T cells sorted from spleen or lymph node cells, collected before intestinal transplant. J is TRBJ2-1 and V is TRBV4-1, with TRBD2 matching 7 bases. CDR3 loop: CASSQVGRERSYNEQFF. CDR3 DNA: TGCGCCAGCAGCCAAGTGGGGCGGGAGCGGTCCTACAATGAGCAGTTCTTC.